This TCR beta chain appears in the sequencing data of a study of cytomegalovirus exposure and HLA in healthy donors. Turning to the study itself: A data release that came early held roughly 90 million unique TCRs from HLA-typed donors. Whole-study results and caveats: The study reported that TCR beta sequences accurately predicted HLA-A and HLA-B alleles in most subjects. Rarity characterized most TCR sequences, yet some public TCRs appeared in many donors.

Germline CDR1 and CDR2: LGHNA and YNFKEQ. This CDR3 spans 13 amino acids. The V and J ends lost 2 bases and 3 bases respectively, with 7 bases between them. In regard to this clone: No antigen is known for it.

In the PCR, 60 Vbeta and 13 Jbeta primers were used. Produced via immunoSEQ multiplex PCR; TCRdb's table is partial and in-frame only. This sample's clone table lists about 110,000 clones. This clonotype was obtained from a man aged 45-65 years in good health and CMV-seronegative. The chain employs TRBV4-2 and TRBJ1-2; tentative D call: TRBD1 (6 bases). The sample comprised PBMCs. The CDR3 reads CASSQTGYYGYTF. In nucleotides, the CDR3 is TGTGCCAGCAGCCAAACAGGGTACTATGGCTACACCTTC.